This T cell receptor (beta chain) originates from a study of T cell responses to AZD1222 COVID-19 vaccine. Study-level results: Unmutated variant regions are reportedly targeted by nearly half of spike-specific TCRs. An increase in Spike-specific TCR breadth and depth was observed after two AZD1222 doses.

On this clone itself: Antigen: not known.

Sequencing used immunoSEQ multiplex PCR; TCRdb keeps in-frame clones, though not all of them. The sample carries some 130,000 clones, 65% to 90% recorded once. V dropped 2 bases and J dropped 5 bases, with 8 bases sitting between them. Germline V lookup: CDR1 SGDLS, CDR2 YYNGEE. The CDR3 extends over 13 amino acids. The chain carries TRBV9 and TRBJ1-5, with D perhaps TRBD1 (6 bases). This specimen consisted of peripheral blood, obtained on day 0 of AZD1222 vaccination. The sequence was collected from an adult in good health. The DNA for the CDR3 is TGTGCCAGCAGCGTCCGGACAGATCAGCCCCAGCATTTT. It yields the protein CASSVRTDQPQHF.